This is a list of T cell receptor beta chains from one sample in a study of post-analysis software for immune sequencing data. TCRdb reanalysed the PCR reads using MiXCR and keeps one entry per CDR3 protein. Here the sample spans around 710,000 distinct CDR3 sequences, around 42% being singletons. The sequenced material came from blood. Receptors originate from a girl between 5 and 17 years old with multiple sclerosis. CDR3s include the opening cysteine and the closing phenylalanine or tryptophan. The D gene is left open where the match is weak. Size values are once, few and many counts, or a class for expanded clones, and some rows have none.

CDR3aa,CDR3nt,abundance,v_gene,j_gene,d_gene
CASCRGGSYEQYF,TGTGCCAGCTGCAGGGGGGGGTCCTACGAGCAGTACTTC,.,TRBV9,TRBJ2-7,.
CASTFGRGSYGYTF,TGTGCCAGCACCTTTGGGAGGGGGAGCTATGGCTACACCTTC,many,TRBV12-3/TRBV12-4,TRBJ1-2,.
CATSREGRDEQFF,TGTGCCACCAGCAGGGAGGGCCGGGATGAGCAGTTCTTC,.,TRBV15,TRBJ2-1,.
CATSSGVNSYNEQFF,TGTGCCACCAGCAGCGGCGTCAACTCCTACAATGAGCAGTTCTTC,few,TRBV15,TRBJ2-1,.
CAISEMVYEQYF,TGTGCCATCAGTGAGATGGTCTACGAGCAGTACTTC,few,TRBV10-3,TRBJ2-7,.
CASSLGRQISYNEQFF,TGTGCCAGCAGCTTGGGTCGCCAGATCTCCTACAATGAGCAGTTCTTC,.,TRBV5-6,TRBJ2-1,.
CAWSPDRRWQFF,TGTGCCTGGAGCCCAGATAGGCGATGGCAGTTCTTC,.,TRBV30,TRBJ2-1,.
CATRLAATDTQYF,TGTGCCACCAGGCTAGCGGCGACAGATACGCAGTATTTT,.,TRBV15,TRBJ2-3,TRBD2
CASSLRGGTGELFF,TGTGCCAGCAGCTTACGGGGCGGGACCGGGGAGCTGTTTTTT,.,TRBV7-3,TRBJ2-2,.
CASSYQVSDTEAFF,TGTGCCAGCAGTTATCAGGTGTCGGACACTGAAGCTTTCTTT,.,TRBV28,TRBJ1-1,.
CSAEGGSTDTQYF,TGCAGCGCCGAGGGGGGTAGCACAGATACGCAGTATTTT,few,TRBV29-1,TRBJ2-3,.
CASSKRGQRVSEQYF,TGCGCCAGCAGCAAACGGGGACAGAGGGTGAGCGAGCAGTACTTC,.,TRBV4-3,TRBJ2-7,TRBD1
CARGKTGLSYEQYF,TGCGCCCGCGGTAAGACAGGACTCTCCTACGAGCAGTACTTC,.,TRBV10-2,TRBJ2-7,.
CASSAGSGTDTQYF,TGTGCCAGCTCAGCAGGTAGCGGGACAGATACGCAGTATTTT,.,TRBV18,TRBJ2-3,TRBD2
CSVREIPRGNEQFF,TGCAGCGTTCGGGAGATTCCCAGGGGGAATGAGCAGTTCTTC,few,TRBV29-1,TRBJ2-1,.
CASSLGQFSYEQYF,TGTGCCAGCAGCTTGGGACAGTTCTCCTACGAGCAGTACTTC,many,TRBV5-1,TRBJ2-7,TRBD1
CATSRDFPSRLVPYEQYF,TGTGCCACCAGCAGAGATTTCCCCAGCCGGCTAGTCCCCTACGAGCAGTACTTC,.,TRBV15,TRBJ2-7,.
CAIDSHYGYTF,TGTGCCATCGACAGCCACTATGGCTACACCTTC,few,TRBV12-3/TRBV12-4,TRBJ1-2,.
CASSLGAGWNEQFF,TGTGCCAGCAGCTTAGGGGCAGGGTGGAATGAGCAGTTCTTC,.,TRBV11-2,TRBJ2-1,.
CSARASGSEQYF,TGCAGTGCTAGAGCTAGCGGGAGCGAGCAGTACTTC,.,TRBV20-1,TRBJ2-7,TRBD2
CASSGNVQETQYF,TGTGCCAGCAGTGGAAACGTCCAAGAGACCCAGTACTTC,.,TRBV25-1,TRBJ2-5,.
CASSYLGLSGELFF,TGTGCCAGCAGCTACCTGGGACTATCCGGGGAGCTGTTTTTT,.,TRBV7-3,TRBJ2-2,TRBD2
CASSLGQAVEQLF,TGTGCCAGCAGCCTCGGACAGGCGGTTGAGCAGTTATTC,few,TRBV7-2,TRBJ2-1,TRBD1
CSARTSGSNEQYF,TGCAGTGCTCGGACTAGCGGGAGCAACGAGCAGTACTTC,.,TRBV20-1,TRBJ2-7,TRBD2
CAISPSALQETQYF,TGTGCCATCAGTCCTAGCGCGCTCCAAGAGACCCAGTACTTC,few,TRBV10-3,TRBJ2-5,.
CASSEVGGTADYEQYF,TGTGCCAGCAGTGAAGTTGGAGGGACAGCCGACTACGAGCAGTACTTC,.,TRBV6-1,TRBJ2-7,.
CASSNRDGYTF,TGTGCCAGCAGTAACAGGGATGGCTACACCTTC,.,TRBV7-9,TRBJ1-2,.
CASSNLAGGTDTQYF,TGTGCCAGCAGCAACCTAGCGGGAGGCACAGATACGCAGTATTTT,few,TRBV13,TRBJ2-3,TRBD2